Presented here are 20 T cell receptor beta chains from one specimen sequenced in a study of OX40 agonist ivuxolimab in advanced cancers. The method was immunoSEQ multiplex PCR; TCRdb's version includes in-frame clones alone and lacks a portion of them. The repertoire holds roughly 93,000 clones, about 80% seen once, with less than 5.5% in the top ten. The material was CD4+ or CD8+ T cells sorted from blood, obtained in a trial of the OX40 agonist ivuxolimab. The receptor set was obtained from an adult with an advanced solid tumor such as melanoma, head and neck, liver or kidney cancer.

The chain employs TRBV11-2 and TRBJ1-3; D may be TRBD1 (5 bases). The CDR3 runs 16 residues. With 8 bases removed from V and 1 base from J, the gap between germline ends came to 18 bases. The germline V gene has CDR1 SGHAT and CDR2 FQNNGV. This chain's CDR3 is CASVKDWGVSGNTIYF. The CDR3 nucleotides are TGTGCCAGCGTAAAAGATTGGGGGGTGTCTGGAAACACCATATATTTT.

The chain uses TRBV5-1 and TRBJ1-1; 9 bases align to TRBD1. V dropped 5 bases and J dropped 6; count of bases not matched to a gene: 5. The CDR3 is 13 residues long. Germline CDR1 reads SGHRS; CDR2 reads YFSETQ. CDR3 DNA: TGCGCCAGCAGTGCTAGACAGGGGGCTGAAGCTTTCTTT. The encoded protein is CASSARQGAEAFF.

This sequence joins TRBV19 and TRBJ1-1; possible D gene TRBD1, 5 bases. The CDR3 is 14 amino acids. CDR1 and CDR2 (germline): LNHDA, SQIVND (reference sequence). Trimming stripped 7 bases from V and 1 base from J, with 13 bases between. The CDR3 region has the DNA TGTGCCAGTACCCCAGGGTCTGGGAACACTGAAGCTTTCTTT. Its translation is CASTPGSGNTEAFF.

The CDR3 protein is CSVAPSGQGNTIYF. CDR3 sequence (DNA): TGCAGCGTTGCTCCCAGCGGGCAGGGAAACACCATATATTTT. V usage is TRBV29-1 and J usage is TRBJ1-3; no definite D call. Trimming left V 4 bases short and J 4 bases short, with 14 bases between. CDR1 and CDR2 from the germline V gene are SQVTM and ANQGSEA. The length of the CDR3 is 14 residues.

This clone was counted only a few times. The CDR3 coding sequence is TGTGCCAGCAGTCCCCCCCGAGAAGACCGCCGTACGGACAATGAGCAGTTCTTC. Its translation is CASSPPREDRRTDNEQFF. V is TRBV7-8 and J is TRBJ2-1; D gene uncertain. The CDR3 runs to 18 residues. Germline CDR1 SGHVS, CDR2 FQNEAQ. V was pared by 6 bases and J by 5 bases, with 26 bases between.

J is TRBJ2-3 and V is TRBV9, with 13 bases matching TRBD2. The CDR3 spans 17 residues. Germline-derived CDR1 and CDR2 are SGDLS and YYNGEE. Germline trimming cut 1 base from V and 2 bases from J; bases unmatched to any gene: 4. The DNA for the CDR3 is TGTGCCAGCAGCGTATCGGGGACTAGCGGGGCCACAGATACGCAGTATTTT. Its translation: CASSVSGTSGATDTQYF. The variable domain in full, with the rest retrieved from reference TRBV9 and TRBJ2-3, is DSGVTQTPKHLITATGQRVTLRCSPRSGDLSVYWYQQSLDQGLQFLIQYYNGEERAKGNILERFSAQQFPDLHSELNLSSLELGDSALYFCASSVSGTSGATDTQYFGPGTRLTVL.

CDR3 residues: CASSLVGEREWNEQFF. CDR3 in DNA: TGTGCCAGCAGCTTGGTGGGAGAAAGGGAATGGAATGAGCAGTTCTTC. The genes are TRBV5-6 and TRBJ2-1; D is perhaps TRBD2 (5 bases). Germline V gene lookup returns CDR1 SGHDT and CDR2 YYEEEE. The V end lost 0 bases, the J end lost 7 bases, and 17 bases lay between the germline ends. The CDR3 totals 16 residues. Based on the CDR3 plus reference TRBV5-6 and TRBJ2-1, the full variable domain is DAGVTQSPTHLIKTRGQQVTLRCSPKSGHDTVSWYQQALGQGPQFIFQYYEEEERQRGNFPDRFSGHQFPNYSSELNVNALLLGDSALYLCASSLVGEREWNEQFFGPGTRLTVL.

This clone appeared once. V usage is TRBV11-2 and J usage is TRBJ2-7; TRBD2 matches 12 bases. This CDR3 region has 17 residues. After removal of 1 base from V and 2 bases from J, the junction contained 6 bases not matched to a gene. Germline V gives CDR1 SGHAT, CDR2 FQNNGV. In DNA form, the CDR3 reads TGTGCCAGCAGCTTAGTCCCGACTAGCGGGGGCGCCTACGAGCAGTACTTC. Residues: CASSLVPTSGGAYEQYF.

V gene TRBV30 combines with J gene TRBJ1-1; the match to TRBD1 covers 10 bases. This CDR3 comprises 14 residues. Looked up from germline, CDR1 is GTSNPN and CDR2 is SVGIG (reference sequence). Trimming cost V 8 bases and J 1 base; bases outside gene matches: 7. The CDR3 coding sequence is TGTGCCCTCGGACAGGGGGGTAGGAACACTGAAGCTTTCTTT. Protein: CALGQGGRNTEAFF. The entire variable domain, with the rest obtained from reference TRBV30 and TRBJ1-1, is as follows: SQTIHQWPATLVQPVGSPLSLECTVEGTSNPNLYWYRQAAGRGLQLLFYSVGIGQISSEVPQNLSASRPQDRQFILSSKKLLLSDSGFYLCALGQGGRNTEAFFGQGTRLTVV.

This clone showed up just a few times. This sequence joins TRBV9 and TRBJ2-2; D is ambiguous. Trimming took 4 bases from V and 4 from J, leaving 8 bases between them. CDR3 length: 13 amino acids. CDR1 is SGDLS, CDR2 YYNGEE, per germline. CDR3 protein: CASSPRSTGELFF. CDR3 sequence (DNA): TGTGCCAGCAGCCCCCGATCCACCGGGGAGCTGTTTTTT.

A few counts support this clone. Here the CDR3 reads CASSLVIRGGDTQYF. DNA for the CDR3: TGTGCCAGCAGCTTAGTGATTCGCGGGGGCGATACGCAGTATTTT. This chain links TRBV7-6 with TRBJ2-3, with D possibly matching TRBD2 (7 bases). V was clipped by 1 base and J by 6 bases, with 14 bases between them. Germline loops: CDR1 SGHVS, CDR2 FNYEAQ. This CDR3 region has 15 residues.

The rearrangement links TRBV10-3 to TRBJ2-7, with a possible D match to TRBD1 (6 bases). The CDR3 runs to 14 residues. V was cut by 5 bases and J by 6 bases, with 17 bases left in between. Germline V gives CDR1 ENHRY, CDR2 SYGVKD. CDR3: CAISSDRDGLEQYF. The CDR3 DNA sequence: TGTGCCATCAGTTCGGACAGAGACGGGCTCGAGCAGTACTTC.

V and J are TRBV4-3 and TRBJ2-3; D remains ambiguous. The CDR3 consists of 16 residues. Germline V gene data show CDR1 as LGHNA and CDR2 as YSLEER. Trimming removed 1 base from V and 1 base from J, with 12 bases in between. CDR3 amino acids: CASSQAHDVGTDTQYF. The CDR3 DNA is TGCGCCAGCAGCCAAGCGCACGACGTGGGCACAGATACGCAGTATTTT.

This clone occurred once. Here the CDR3 DNA reads TGTGCCAGCAGCCCGAGCGGGGGACCAGATACGCAGTATTTT. Translated, it gives CASSPSGGPDTQYF. The V call is TRBV9, the J call TRBJ2-3, with 8 bases matching TRBD2. In germline, CDR1 is SGDLS, CDR2 YYNGEE. This CDR3 contains 14 residues. With 4 bases clipped from V and 4 bases from J, the junction kept 5 bases outside the gene matches.

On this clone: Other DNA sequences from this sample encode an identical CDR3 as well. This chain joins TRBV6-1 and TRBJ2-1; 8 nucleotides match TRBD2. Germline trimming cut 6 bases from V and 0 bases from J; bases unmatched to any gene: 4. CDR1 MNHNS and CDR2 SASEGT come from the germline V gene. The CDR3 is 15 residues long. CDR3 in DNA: TGTGCCAGCAGGCGCGGGGGGAGCTCCTACAATGAGCAGTTCTTC. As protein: CASRRGGSSYNEQFF.

The CDR3 DNA is TGTGCCAGCAGCGTCAGCCCGAGCCCCAACGAGCAGTACTTC. The encoded protein is CASSVSPSPNEQYF. The J gene is TRBJ2-7, the V gene TRBV9; D is uncertain. The germline V and J ends were trimmed by 2 bases and 5 bases, with 14 bases remaining between them. This CDR3 is 14 amino acids long. The germline V gene encodes CDR1 SGDLS and CDR2 YYNGEE.

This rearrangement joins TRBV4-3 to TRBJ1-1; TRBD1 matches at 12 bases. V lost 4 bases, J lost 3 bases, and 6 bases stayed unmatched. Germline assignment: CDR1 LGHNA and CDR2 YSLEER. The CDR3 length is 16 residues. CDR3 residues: CASSLGTGGIYTEAFF. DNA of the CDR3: TGCGCCAGCAGCCTGGGGACAGGGGGCATATACACTGAAGCTTTCTTT.

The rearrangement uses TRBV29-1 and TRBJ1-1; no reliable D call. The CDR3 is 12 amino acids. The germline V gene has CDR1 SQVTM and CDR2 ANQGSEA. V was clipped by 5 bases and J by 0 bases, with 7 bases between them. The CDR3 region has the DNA TGCAGCGTTACGAGGTTGAACACTGAAGCTTTCTTT. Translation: CSVTRLNTEAFF.

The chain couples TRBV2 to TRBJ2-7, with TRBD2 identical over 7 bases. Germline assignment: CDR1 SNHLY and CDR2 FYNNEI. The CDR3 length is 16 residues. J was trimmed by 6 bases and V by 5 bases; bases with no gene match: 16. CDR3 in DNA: TGTGCCAGCAGTCCCTCTGGGGGGGACCCTCGCCGCGAGCAGTACTTC. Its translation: CASSPSGGDPRREQYF.

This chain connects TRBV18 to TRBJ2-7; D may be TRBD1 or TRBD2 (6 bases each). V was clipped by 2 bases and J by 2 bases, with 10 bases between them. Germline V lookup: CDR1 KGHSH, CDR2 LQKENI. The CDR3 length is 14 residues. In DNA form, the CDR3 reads TGTGCCAGCTCACCAAACAGGGAGGCCTACGAGCAGTACTTC. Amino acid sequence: CASSPNREAYEQYF.